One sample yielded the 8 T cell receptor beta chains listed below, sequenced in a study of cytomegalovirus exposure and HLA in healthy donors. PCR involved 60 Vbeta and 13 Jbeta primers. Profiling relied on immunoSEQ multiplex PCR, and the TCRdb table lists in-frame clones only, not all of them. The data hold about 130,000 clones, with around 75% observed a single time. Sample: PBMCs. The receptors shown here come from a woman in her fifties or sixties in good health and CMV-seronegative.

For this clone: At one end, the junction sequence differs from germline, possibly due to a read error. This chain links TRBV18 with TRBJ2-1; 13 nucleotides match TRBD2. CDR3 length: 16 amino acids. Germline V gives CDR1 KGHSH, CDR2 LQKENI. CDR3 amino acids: CASSEGTSGDARGTLF. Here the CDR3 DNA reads TGTGCCAGCTCAGAGGGGACTAGCGGGGACGCGAGAGGAACCCTCTTC.

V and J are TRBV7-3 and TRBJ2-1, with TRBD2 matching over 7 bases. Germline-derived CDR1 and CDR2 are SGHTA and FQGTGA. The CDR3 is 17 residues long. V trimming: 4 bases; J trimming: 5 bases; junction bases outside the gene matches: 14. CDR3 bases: TGTGCCAGCAGCTCCCCCACCGGTCCGGGAGGCCACAATGAGCAGTTCTTC. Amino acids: CASSSPTGPGGHNEQFF.

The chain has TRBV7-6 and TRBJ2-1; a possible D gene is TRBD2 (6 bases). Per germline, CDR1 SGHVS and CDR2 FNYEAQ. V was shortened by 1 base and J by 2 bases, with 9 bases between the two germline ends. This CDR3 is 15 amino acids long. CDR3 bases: TGTGCCAGCAGCTTAGACGGGAGTACCTACAATGAGCAGTTCTTC. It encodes CASSLDGSTYNEQFF. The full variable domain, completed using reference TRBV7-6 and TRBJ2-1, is GAGVSQSPRYKVTKRGQDVALRCDPISGHVSLYWYRQALGQGPEFLTYFNYEAQQDKSGLPNDRFSAERPEGSISTLTIQRTEQRDSAMYRCASSLDGSTYNEQFFGPGTRLTVL.

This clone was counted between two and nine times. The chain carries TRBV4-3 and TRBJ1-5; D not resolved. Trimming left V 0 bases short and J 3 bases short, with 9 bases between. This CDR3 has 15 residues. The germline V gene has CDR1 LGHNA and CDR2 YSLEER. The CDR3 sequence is CASSQDGRNNQPQHF. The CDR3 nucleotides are TGCGCCAGCAGCCAAGATGGCAGAAACAATCAGCCCCAGCATTTT.

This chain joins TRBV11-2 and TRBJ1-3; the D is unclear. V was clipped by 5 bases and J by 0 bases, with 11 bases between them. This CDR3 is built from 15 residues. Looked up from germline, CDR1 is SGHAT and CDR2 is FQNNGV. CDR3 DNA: TGTGCCAGCAGCCTCGACTCATCCTCTGGAAACACCATATATTTT. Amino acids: CASSLDSSSGNTIYF. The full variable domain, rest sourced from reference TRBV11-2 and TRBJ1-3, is EAGVAQSPRYKIIEKRQSVAFWCNPISGHATLYWYQQILGQGPKLLIQFQNNGVVDDSQLPKDRFSAERLKGVDSTLKIQPAKLEDSAVYLCASSLDSSSGNTIYFGEGSWLTVV.

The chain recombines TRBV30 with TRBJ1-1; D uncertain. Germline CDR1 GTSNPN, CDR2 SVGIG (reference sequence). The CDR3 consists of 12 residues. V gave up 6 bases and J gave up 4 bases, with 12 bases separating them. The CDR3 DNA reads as TGTGCCTGCCGGGAAACGGGCACTGAAGCTTTCTTT. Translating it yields CACRETGTEAFF. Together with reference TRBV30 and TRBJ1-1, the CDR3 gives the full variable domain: SQTIHQWPATLVQPVGSPLSLECTVEGTSNPNLYWYRQAAGRGLQLLFYSVGIGQISSEVPQNLSASRPQDRQFILSSKKLLLSDSGFYLCACRETGTEAFFGQGTRLTVV.

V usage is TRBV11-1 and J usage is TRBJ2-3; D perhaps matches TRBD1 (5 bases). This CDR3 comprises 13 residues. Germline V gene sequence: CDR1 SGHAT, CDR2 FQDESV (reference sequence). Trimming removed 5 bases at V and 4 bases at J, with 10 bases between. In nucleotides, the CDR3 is TGTGCCAGCAGCCGGCCAGGGTCAGATACGCAGTATTTT. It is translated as CASSRPGSDTQYF. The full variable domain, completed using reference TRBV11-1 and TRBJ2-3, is EAEVAQSPRYKITEKSQAVAFWCDPISGHATLYWYRQILGQGPELLVQFQDESVVDDSQLPKDRFSAERLKGVDSTLKIQPAELGDSAMYLCASSRPGSDTQYFGPGTRLTVL.

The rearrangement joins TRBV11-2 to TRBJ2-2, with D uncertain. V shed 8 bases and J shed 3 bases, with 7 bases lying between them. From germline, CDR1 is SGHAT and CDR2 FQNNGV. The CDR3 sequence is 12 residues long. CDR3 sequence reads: CASEEDTGELFF. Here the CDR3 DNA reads TGTGCCAGCGAAGAGGACACCGGGGAGCTGTTTTTT.